The rows below give T cell receptor beta chains drawn from one sample of a study of T cell responses to AZD1222 COVID-19 vaccine. This table comes from immunoSEQ multiplex PCR, and its TCRdb copy is limited to in-frame clones, with some not included. The sample carries about 110,000 clones, roughly 87% recorded once. Source: peripheral blood, taken on day 0 of MenACWY control vaccination. The receptors shown here come from an adult in good health. Each CDR3 is given with its conserved first and last residue. The order of the fields is V gene, J gene, D gene, CDR3 length, clone size, CDR3 DNA, CDR3 protein. A D gene is named only where the DNA matches it firmly. Clone size is given for some rows only: seen once, a few or many times, or a class if the clone is expanded.

v_call: TRBV7-9; j_call: TRBJ2-1; d_call: .; cdr3_length: 11; clone_size: .; cdr3_nt: TGTGCCAGCAGCCAATTAGATGAGCAGTTCTTC; cdr3_aa: CASSQLDEQFF
v_call: TRBV5-1; j_call: TRBJ1-1; d_call: TRBD1; cdr3_length: 15; clone_size: .; cdr3_nt: TGCGCCAGCAGCTCCCAGGGGGTGGGGAGCACTGAAGCTTTCTTT; cdr3_aa: CASSSQGVGSTEAFF
v_call: TRBV7-3; j_call: TRBJ2-1; d_call: .; cdr3_length: 15; clone_size: once; cdr3_nt: TGTGCCAGCAGCTTCACAGCCGGGCCCTACAATGAGCAGTTCTTC; cdr3_aa: CASSFTAGPYNEQFF
v_call: TRBV30; j_call: TRBJ2-1; d_call: TRBD2; cdr3_length: 14; clone_size: .; cdr3_nt: TGTGCCTGCATTCTCCGGGACTACAGCGATGAGCAGTTCTTC; cdr3_aa: CACILRDYSDEQFF
v_call: TRBV6-5; j_call: TRBJ1-4; d_call: TRBD1; cdr3_length: 15; clone_size: .; cdr3_nt: TGTGCCAGCAGCTCGACCCGGGACAGTACAGAAAAACTGTTTTTT; cdr3_aa: CASSSTRDSTEKLFF
v_call: TRBV5-4; j_call: TRBJ1-4; d_call: TRBD1; cdr3_length: 16; clone_size: .; cdr3_nt: TGTGCCAGCAGCATGGGACAGGGGAGGAATGGTGAAAAACTGTTTTTT; cdr3_aa: CASSMGQGRNGEKLFF
v_call: TRBV27; j_call: TRBJ2-7; d_call: .; cdr3_length: 13; clone_size: once; cdr3_nt: TGTGCCAGCAGTACCCGGGTCTCCTACGAGCAGTACTTC; cdr3_aa: CASSTRVSYEQYF
v_call: TRBV18; j_call: TRBJ1-1; d_call: .; cdr3_length: 15; clone_size: .; cdr3_nt: TGTGCCAGCTCACCAATGGCGGGGGGGAACACTGAAGCTTTCTTT; cdr3_aa: CASSPMAGGNTEAFF
v_call: TRBV6-5; j_call: TRBJ1-5; d_call: .; cdr3_length: 13; clone_size: .; cdr3_nt: TGTGCCAGCACCCAGGGTAGCAATCAGCCCCAGCATTTT; cdr3_aa: CASTQGSNQPQHF
v_call: TRBV10-3; j_call: TRBJ1-2; d_call: TRBD1; cdr3_length: 17; clone_size: .; cdr3_nt: TGTGCCATCAGTGAGCCGATCTCGGACAGGGAATACTATGGCTACACCTTC; cdr3_aa: CAISEPISDREYYGYTF
v_call: TRBV7-2; j_call: TRBJ2-7; d_call: TRBD2; cdr3_length: 14; clone_size: .; cdr3_nt: TGTGCCAGCAGCTCTACTAGCGACCCCTACGAGCAGTACTTC; cdr3_aa: CASSSTSDPYEQYF
v_call: TRBV18; j_call: TRBJ1-1; d_call: TRBD1; cdr3_length: 15; clone_size: .; cdr3_nt: TGTGCCAGCTCACCACCCGAGGACAGGGAATACGAAGCTTTCTTT; cdr3_aa: CASSPPEDREYEAFF
v_call: TRBV5-8; j_call: TRBJ1-3; d_call: .; cdr3_length: 14; clone_size: .; cdr3_nt: TGTGCCAGCAGCTGGACCGGGGCTGGAAACACCATATATTTT; cdr3_aa: CASSWTGAGNTIYF
v_call: TRBV30; j_call: TRBJ1-1; d_call: TRBD1; cdr3_length: 15; clone_size: .; cdr3_nt: TGTGCCTGGAGTAGGAAGGACAGGTCGGTCTCTGAAGCTTTCTTT; cdr3_aa: CAWSRKDRSVSEAFF
v_call: TRBV9; j_call: TRBJ1-1; d_call: .; cdr3_length: 15; clone_size: .; cdr3_nt: TGTGCCAGCAGCGCCTCCGGGGGGGCGAACACTGAAGCTTTCTTT; cdr3_aa: CASSASGGANTEAFF
v_call: TRBV13; j_call: TRBJ2-7; d_call: .; cdr3_length: 13; clone_size: .; cdr3_nt: TGTGCCAGCAGTCCCATCGGGGGTGACGAGCAGTACTTC; cdr3_aa: CASSPIGGDEQYF
v_call: TRBV30; j_call: TRBJ2-7; d_call: .; cdr3_length: 13; clone_size: once; cdr3_nt: TGTGCCTGGAGTGGGACAGCGAGATACGAGCAGTACTTC; cdr3_aa: CAWSGTARYEQYF
v_call: TRBV6-2/TRBV6-3; j_call: TRBJ1-1; d_call: TRBD1; cdr3_length: 17; clone_size: .; cdr3_nt: TGTGCCAGCAGCCCTCAAGGGACAGGGGGATTAGGCACTGAAGCTTTCTTT; cdr3_aa: CASSPQGTGGLGTEAFF
v_call: TRBV5-1; j_call: TRBJ1-4; d_call: .; cdr3_length: 14; clone_size: .; cdr3_nt: TGCGCCAGCAGCTTGCAGCCAACTAATGAAAAACTGTTTTTT; cdr3_aa: CASSLQPTNEKLFF
v_call: TRBV7-2; j_call: TRBJ2-1; d_call: .; cdr3_length: 18; clone_size: .; cdr3_nt: TGTGCCAGCAGCTTAGTCCCGGCGGGACCAAGCTCCTACAATGAGCAGTTCTTC; cdr3_aa: CASSLVPAGPSSYNEQFF
v_call: TRBV7-9; j_call: TRBJ1-1; d_call: TRBD1; cdr3_length: 14; clone_size: .; cdr3_nt: TGTGCCAGCCAGCGTGATCAGGGGGTCACTGAAGCTTTCTTT; cdr3_aa: CASQRDQGVTEAFF
v_call: TRBV7-9; j_call: TRBJ2-1; d_call: .; cdr3_length: 12; clone_size: .; cdr3_nt: TGTGCCAGCAGCACGCAGGGGCATGAGCAGTTCTTC; cdr3_aa: CASSTQGHEQFF
v_call: TRBV6-5; j_call: TRBJ1-1; d_call: TRBD1; cdr3_length: 15; clone_size: .; cdr3_nt: TGTGCCAGCAGACAGGGTGGACAGGGGTCTTCTGAAGCTTTCTTT; cdr3_aa: CASRQGGQGSSEAFF
v_call: TRBV6-2/TRBV6-3; j_call: TRBJ2-2; d_call: TRBD2; cdr3_length: 19; clone_size: .; cdr3_nt: TGTGCCAGCAGCCGCAAATCTCCGGGACTAGGCTCGAACACCGGGGAGCTGTTTTTT; cdr3_aa: CASSRKSPGLGSNTGELFF
v_call: TRBV19; j_call: TRBJ1-6; d_call: TRBD1; cdr3_length: 15; clone_size: once; cdr3_nt: TGTGCCAGTAGCCCACAGGGGACCTATAATTCACCCCTCCACTTT; cdr3_aa: CASSPQGTYNSPLHF
v_call: TRBV12-5; j_call: TRBJ2-4; d_call: TRBD2; cdr3_length: 17; clone_size: .; cdr3_nt: TGTGCTAGTGGTTTGGTGGTAGGTAGCGGGGCCTTTTACATTCAGTACTTC; cdr3_aa: CASGLVVGSGAFYIQYF
v_call: TRBV4-2; j_call: TRBJ1-6; d_call: .; cdr3_length: 14; clone_size: .; cdr3_nt: TGTGCCAGCAGCCAAGATACGGACGAGTCACCCCTCCACTTT; cdr3_aa: CASSQDTDESPLHF
v_call: TRBV6-2/TRBV6-3; j_call: TRBJ2-6; d_call: TRBD2; cdr3_length: 17; clone_size: .; cdr3_nt: TGTGCCAGCAGTCCCGGACTAGCGGGGAACTGGGCCAACGTCCTGACTTTC; cdr3_aa: CASSPGLAGNWANVLTF
v_call: TRBV18; j_call: TRBJ1-3; d_call: .; cdr3_length: 16; clone_size: .; cdr3_nt: TGTGCCAGCTCACCATCTGGCCCGGGGGCAAGAAACACCATATATTTT; cdr3_aa: CASSPSGPGARNTIYF
v_call: TRBV28; j_call: TRBJ2-7; d_call: .; cdr3_length: 11; clone_size: .; cdr3_nt: TGTGCCAGCAGCTTCCGTGCCGAGCAGTACTTC; cdr3_aa: CASSFRAEQYF
v_call: TRBV28; j_call: TRBJ2-2; d_call: .; cdr3_length: 15; clone_size: .; cdr3_nt: TGTGCCAGCAGTTTTGCGGGGGCGGGCACCGGGGAGCTGTTTTTT; cdr3_aa: CASSFAGAGTGELFF
v_call: TRBV27; j_call: TRBJ2-7; d_call: .; cdr3_length: 14; clone_size: once; cdr3_nt: TGTGCCAGCAGCGCAGGGGGAGGCTCCTACGAGCAGTACTTC; cdr3_aa: CASSAGGGSYEQYF
v_call: TRBV4-1; j_call: TRBJ2-7; d_call: TRBD2; cdr3_length: 18; clone_size: .; cdr3_nt: TGCGCCAGCAGCCAAGATACCCCTGAGCGGGGGGCGAACTACGAGCAGTACTTC; cdr3_aa: CASSQDTPERGANYEQYF
v_call: TRBV6-5; j_call: TRBJ2-1; d_call: .; cdr3_length: 13; clone_size: .; cdr3_nt: TGTGCCAGCAGTTCCACCTGGGGCGGTGAGCAGTTCTTC; cdr3_aa: CASSSTWGGEQFF
v_call: TRBV28; j_call: TRBJ2-5; d_call: .; cdr3_length: 16; clone_size: .; cdr3_nt: TGTGCCAGCACCCATTTACGGCAGGGGGGAAAAGAGACCCAGTACTTC; cdr3_aa: CASTHLRQGGKETQYF
v_call: TRBV7-9; j_call: TRBJ1-1; d_call: .; cdr3_length: 9; clone_size: .; cdr3_nt: TGTGCCAGCAGCGATGAAGCTTTCTTT; cdr3_aa: CASSDEAFF
v_call: TRBV7-8; j_call: TRBJ1-4; d_call: TRBD1; cdr3_length: 14; clone_size: .; cdr3_nt: TGTGCCAGCAGCCATGAGACAGGGAGAGAAAAACTGTTTTTT; cdr3_aa: CASSHETGREKLFF
v_call: TRBV5-4; j_call: TRBJ1-2; d_call: .; cdr3_length: 14; clone_size: .; cdr3_nt: TGTGCCAGCAGCTCGGGACCGGCTGTGGATGGCTACACCTTC; cdr3_aa: CASSSGPAVDGYTF
v_call: TRBV24-1; j_call: TRBJ1-2; d_call: TRBD1; cdr3_length: 13; clone_size: .; cdr3_nt: TGTGCCACCAGTGAGGGGACAGACTATGGCTACACCTTC; cdr3_aa: CATSEGTDYGYTF
v_call: TRBV5-1; j_call: TRBJ2-3; d_call: TRBD2; cdr3_length: 15; clone_size: once; cdr3_nt: TGCGCCAGCAGCCCGACTAGCGGGGTCACAGATACGCAGTATTTT; cdr3_aa: CASSPTSGVTDTQYF
v_call: TRBV3-1/TRBV3-2; j_call: TRBJ1-5; d_call: .; cdr3_length: 15; clone_size: .; cdr3_nt: TGTGCCAGCAGCCAAGGTCCGGGGACAAATCAGCCCCAGCATTTT; cdr3_aa: CASSQGPGTNQPQHF
v_call: TRBV2; j_call: TRBJ1-2; d_call: .; cdr3_length: 14; clone_size: .; cdr3_nt: TGTGCCAGCAGTGGGCAGGGAGGGGCCTATGGCTACACCTTC; cdr3_aa: CASSGQGGAYGYTF
v_call: TRBV5-1; j_call: TRBJ2-2; d_call: .; cdr3_length: 16; clone_size: .; cdr3_nt: TGCGCCAGCAGCTTGGCCCCAAGGGGCAACACCGGGGAGCTGTTTTTT; cdr3_aa: CASSLAPRGNTGELFF
v_call: TRBV27; j_call: TRBJ1-1; d_call: .; cdr3_length: 16; clone_size: .; cdr3_nt: TGTGCCAGCAGTTTTTTTCCGGGGCGGACGGGCACTGAAGCTTTCTTT; cdr3_aa: CASSFFPGRTGTEAFF
v_call: TRBV5-1; j_call: TRBJ2-2; d_call: .; cdr3_length: 15; clone_size: .; cdr3_nt: TGCGCCAGCAGCTTGGGTCACGAGAACACCGGGGAGCTGTTTTTT; cdr3_aa: CASSLGHENTGELFF
v_call: TRBV19; j_call: TRBJ1-1; d_call: .; cdr3_length: 13; clone_size: .; cdr3_nt: TGTGCCAGTAGTACCCATATGGGCACTGAAGCTTTCTTT; cdr3_aa: CASSTHMGTEAFF